At least ten counts were recorded for the clone carrying this T cell receptor beta chain. Its cognate antigen is unknown. This record comes from a study of CD8 T cells in ankylosing spondylitis. General study points: A motif in TCR beta, a set of roughly 8 highly homologous variants, appeared characteristic of ankylosing spondylitis blood.

The CDR3 is 13 residues long. Germline V gene lookup returns CDR1 SEHNR and CDR2 FQNEAQ (reference sequence). Trimming cost V 1 base and J 3 bases, with 6 bases left between them. TCRdb used MiXCR to reprocess the 5' RACE reads, holding one entry per CDR3 protein. The table lists a few hundred thousand distinct CDR3 sequences, approximately 20% of them singletons. The chain recombines TRBV7-9 with TRBJ1-1; D gene ambiguous. The receptor was derived from a male donor with ankylosing spondylitis. Specimen: blood, either unsorted or a sorted T cell fraction (not recorded which). Here the CDR3 reads CASSLDSHTEAFF. CDR3 coding DNA: TGTGCCAGCAGCTTAGATAGCCACACTGAAGCTTTCTTT.